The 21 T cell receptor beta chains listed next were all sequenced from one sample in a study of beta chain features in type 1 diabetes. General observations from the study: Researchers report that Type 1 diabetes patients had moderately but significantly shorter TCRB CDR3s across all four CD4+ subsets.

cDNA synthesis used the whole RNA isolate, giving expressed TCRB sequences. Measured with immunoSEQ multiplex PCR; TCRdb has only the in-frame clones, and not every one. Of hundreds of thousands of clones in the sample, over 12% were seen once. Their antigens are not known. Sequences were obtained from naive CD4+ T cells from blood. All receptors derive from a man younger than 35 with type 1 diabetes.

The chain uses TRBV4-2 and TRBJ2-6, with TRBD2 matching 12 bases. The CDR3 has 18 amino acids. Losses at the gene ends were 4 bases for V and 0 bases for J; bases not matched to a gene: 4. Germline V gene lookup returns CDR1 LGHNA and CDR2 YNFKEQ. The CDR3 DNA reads TGTGCCAGCAGCCGCGGACTAGCGGGGACCTCTGGGGCCAACGTCCTGACTTTC. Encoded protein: CASSRGLAGTSGANVLTF.

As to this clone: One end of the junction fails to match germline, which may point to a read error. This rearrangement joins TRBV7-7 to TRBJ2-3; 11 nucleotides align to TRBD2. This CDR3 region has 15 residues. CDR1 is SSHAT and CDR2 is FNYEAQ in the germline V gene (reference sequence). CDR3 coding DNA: TGTGCTAGCAGCTCGCTAGCGGGAGGTGGCGATACGCAGTATTTT. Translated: CASSSLAGGGDTQYF.

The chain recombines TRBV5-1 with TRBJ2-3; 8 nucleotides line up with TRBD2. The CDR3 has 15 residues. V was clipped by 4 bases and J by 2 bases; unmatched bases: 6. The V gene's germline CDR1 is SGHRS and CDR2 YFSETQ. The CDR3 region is CASSETSAHTDTQYF. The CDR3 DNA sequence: TGCGCCAGCAGCGAGACTAGCGCGCACACAGATACGCAGTATTTT.

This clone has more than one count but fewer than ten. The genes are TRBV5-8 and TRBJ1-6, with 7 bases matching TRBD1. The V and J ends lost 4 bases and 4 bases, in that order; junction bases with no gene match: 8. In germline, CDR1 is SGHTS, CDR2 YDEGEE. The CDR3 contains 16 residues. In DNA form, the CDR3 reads TGTGCCAGCAGCCTTACGGGACAGAGATATAATTCACCCCTCCACTTT. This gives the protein CASSLTGQRYNSPLHF.

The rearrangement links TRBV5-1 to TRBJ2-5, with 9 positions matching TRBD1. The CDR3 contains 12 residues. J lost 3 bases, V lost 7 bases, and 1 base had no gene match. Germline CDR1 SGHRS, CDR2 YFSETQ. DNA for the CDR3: TGCGCCAGCCGGGACAGGGAAGAGACCCAGTACTTC. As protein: CASRDREETQYF.

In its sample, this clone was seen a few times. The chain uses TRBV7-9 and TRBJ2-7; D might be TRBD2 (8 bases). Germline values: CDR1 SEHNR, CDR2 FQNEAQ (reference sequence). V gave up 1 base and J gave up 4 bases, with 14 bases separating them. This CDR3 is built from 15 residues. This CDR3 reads CASSLVVAGQYEQYF. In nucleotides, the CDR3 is TGTGCCAGCAGCTTAGTGGTAGCGGGACAGTACGAGCAGTACTTC.

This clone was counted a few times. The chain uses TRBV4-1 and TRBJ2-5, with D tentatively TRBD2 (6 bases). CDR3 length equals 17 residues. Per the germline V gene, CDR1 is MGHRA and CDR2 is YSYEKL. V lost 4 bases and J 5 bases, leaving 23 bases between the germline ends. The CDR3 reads CASSRRGGGGRGETQYF. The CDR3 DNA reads TGCGCCAGCAGCCGAAGGGGAGGCGGAGGGCGCGGGGAGACCCAGTACTTC.

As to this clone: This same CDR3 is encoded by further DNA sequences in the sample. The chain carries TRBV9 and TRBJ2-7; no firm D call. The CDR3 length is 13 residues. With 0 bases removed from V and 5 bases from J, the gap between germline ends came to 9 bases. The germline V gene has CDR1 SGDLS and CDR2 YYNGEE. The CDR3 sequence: CASSVATRDEQYF. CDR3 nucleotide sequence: TGTGCCAGCAGCGTAGCTACAAGGGACGAGCAGTACTTC. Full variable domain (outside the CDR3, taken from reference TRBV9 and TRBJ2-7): DSGVTQTPKHLITATGQRVTLRCSPRSGDLSVYWYQQSLDQGLQFLIQYYNGEERAKGNILERFSAQQFPDLHSELNLSSLELGDSALYFCASSVATRDEQYFGPGTRLTVT.

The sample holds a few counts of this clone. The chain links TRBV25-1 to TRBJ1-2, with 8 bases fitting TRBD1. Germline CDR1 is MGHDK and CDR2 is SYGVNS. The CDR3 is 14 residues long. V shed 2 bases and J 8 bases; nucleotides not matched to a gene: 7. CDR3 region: CASSEAWTGYGYTF. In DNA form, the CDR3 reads TGTGCCAGCAGTGAAGCGTGGACAGGGTACGGCTACACCTTC.

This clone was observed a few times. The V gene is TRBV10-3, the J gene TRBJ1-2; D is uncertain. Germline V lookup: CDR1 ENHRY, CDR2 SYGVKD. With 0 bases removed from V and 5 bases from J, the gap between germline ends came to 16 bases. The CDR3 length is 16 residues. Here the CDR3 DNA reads TGTGCCATCAGTGAGTCTCGGCAACCTGCTGGGTATGGCTACACCTTC. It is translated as CAISESRQPAGYGYTF.

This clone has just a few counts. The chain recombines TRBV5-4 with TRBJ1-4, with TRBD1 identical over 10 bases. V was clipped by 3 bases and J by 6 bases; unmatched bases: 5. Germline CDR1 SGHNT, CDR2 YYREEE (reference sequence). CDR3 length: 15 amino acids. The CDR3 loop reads CASSSKGTGDEKLFF. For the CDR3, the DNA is TGTGCCAGCAGCTCCAAGGGGACAGGGGATGAAAAACTGTTTTTT.

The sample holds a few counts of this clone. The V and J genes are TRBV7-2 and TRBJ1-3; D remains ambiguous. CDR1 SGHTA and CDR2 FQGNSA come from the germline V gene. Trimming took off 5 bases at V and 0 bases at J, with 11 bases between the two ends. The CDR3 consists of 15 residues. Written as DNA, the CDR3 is TGTGCCAGCAGCCGTTTCATCAGCTCTGGAAACACCATATATTTT. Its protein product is CASSRFISSGNTIYF.

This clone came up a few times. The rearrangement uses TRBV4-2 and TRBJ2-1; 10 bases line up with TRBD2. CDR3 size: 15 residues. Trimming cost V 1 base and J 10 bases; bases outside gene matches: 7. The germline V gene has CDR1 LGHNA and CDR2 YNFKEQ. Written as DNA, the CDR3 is TGTGCCAGCAGCCAAGGCAATAGCGGGGGGTCCGAGCAGTTCTTC. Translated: CASSQGNSGGSEQFF.

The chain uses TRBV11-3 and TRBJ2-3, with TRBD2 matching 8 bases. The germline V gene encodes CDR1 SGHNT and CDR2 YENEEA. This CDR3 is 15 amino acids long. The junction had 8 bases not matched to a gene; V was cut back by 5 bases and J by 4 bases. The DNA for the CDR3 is TGTGCCAGCAGCCCCGCGGGGGGCCTTGCAGATACGCAGTATTTT. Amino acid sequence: CASSPAGGLADTQYF.

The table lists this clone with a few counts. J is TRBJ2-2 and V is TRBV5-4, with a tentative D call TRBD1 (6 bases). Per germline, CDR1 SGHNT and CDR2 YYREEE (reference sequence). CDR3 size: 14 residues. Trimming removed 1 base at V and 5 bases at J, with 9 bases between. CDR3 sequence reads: CASSLNRETGELFF. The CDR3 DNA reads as TGTGCCAGCAGCTTGAACAGGGAAACCGGGGAGCTGTTTTTT.

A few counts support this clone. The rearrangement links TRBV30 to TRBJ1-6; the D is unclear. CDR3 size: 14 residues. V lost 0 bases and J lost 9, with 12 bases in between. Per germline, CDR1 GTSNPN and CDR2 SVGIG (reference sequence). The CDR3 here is CAWSVNPQGSPLHF. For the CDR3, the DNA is TGTGCCTGGAGTGTAAATCCACAAGGTTCACCCCTCCACTTT. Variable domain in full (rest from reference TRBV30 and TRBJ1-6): SQTIHQWPATLVQPVGSPLSLECTVEGTSNPNLYWYRQAAGRGLQLLFYSVGIGQISSEVPQNLSASRPQDRQFILSSKKLLLSDSGFYLCAWSVNPQGSPLHFGNGTRLTVT.

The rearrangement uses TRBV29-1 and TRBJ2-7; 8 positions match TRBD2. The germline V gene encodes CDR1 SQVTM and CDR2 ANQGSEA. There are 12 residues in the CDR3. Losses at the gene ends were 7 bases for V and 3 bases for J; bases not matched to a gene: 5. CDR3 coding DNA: TGCAGCGCACGGGGGGGCGGCTACGAGCAGTACTTC. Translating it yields CSARGGGYEQYF.

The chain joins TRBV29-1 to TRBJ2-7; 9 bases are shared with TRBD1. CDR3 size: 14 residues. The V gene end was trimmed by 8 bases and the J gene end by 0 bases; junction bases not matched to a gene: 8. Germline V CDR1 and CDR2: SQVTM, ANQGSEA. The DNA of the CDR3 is TGCAGCTTTTCCGGGACAGGGAACTCCTACGAGCAGTACTTC. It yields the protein CSFSGTGNSYEQYF.

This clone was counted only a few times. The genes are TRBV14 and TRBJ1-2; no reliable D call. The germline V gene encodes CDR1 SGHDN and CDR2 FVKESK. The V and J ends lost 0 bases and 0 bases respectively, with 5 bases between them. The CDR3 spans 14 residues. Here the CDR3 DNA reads TGTGCCAGCAGCCAAGACCGAACTAACTATGGCTACACCTTC. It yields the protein CASSQDRTNYGYTF.

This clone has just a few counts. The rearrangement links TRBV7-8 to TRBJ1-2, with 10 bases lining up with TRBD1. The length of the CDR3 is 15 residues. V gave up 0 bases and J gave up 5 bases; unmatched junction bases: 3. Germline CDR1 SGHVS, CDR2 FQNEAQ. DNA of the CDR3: TGTGCCAGCAGCTTAGCAGGGACAGGGGCGTATGGCTACACCTTC. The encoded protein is CASSLAGTGAYGYTF.

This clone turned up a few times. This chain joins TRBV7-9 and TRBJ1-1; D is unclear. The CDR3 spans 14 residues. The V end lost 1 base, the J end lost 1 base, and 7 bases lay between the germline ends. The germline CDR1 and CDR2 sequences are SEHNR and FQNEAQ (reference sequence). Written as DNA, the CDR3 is TGTGCCAGCAGCTTAGGCCAGCAGAACACTGAAGCTTTCTTT. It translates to CASSLGQQNTEAFF.